These 24 T cell receptor beta chains came from one sample sequenced in a study of blood T cells in healthy people across ages. Primed by a sample-barcoded 5' primer and a J-beta primer mix, a second PCR proceeded for about 6 to 11 cycles. TCRdb reprocessed the 5' RACE reads via MiXCR and lists one record per CDR3 protein. This sample has around 990,000 distinct CDR3 sequences, with less than 25% found just once. The sample was also reused in another study, on T cells of mothers and their children.

Source material: blood. All receptors come from a girl aged 2 to 9 in good health.

The V and J genes are TRBV5-1 and TRBJ1-2; tentative D call: TRBD1 (5 bases). CDR1 is SGHRS, CDR2 YFSETQ, per germline. V dropped 4 bases and J dropped 8 bases, with 18 bases sitting between them. The CDR3 runs to 14 residues. CDR3 amino acids: CASSQDGAGTGYTF. The CDR3 DNA reads as TGCGCCAGCAGCCAGGATGGGGCCGGCACAGGCTACACCTTC.

V gene TRBV24-1 combines with J gene TRBJ2-1; 7 bases line up with TRBD1. Losses at the gene ends were 5 bases for V and 2 bases for J; bases not matched to a gene: 2. The CDR3 runs 14 residues. The germline gives CDR1 KGHDR, CDR2 SFDVKD. The CDR3 loop is CATSGDSAYNEQFF. Written as DNA, the CDR3 is TGTGCCACCAGTGGGGACAGCGCCTACAATGAGCAGTTCTTC.

This clonotype has a single count. The chain uses TRBV7-2 and TRBJ1-1, with D possibly TRBD1 on 6 matching bases. Trimming removed 0 bases at V and 2 bases at J, with 10 bases between. Germline CDR1 and CDR2: SGHTA and FQGNSA. CDR3 size: 15 residues. CDR3 protein: CASSLASGANTEAFF. The DNA for the CDR3 is TGTGCCAGCAGCTTAGCGTCAGGGGCTAACACTGAAGCTTTCTTT.

The sample holds a few counts of this clonotype. DNA for the CDR3: TGCGCCAGCAGCTTGGGTTTCGGTGGTACTGAAGCTTTCTTT. Its protein product is CASSLGFGGTEAFF. The gene calls are TRBV5-1 and TRBJ1-1; D remains unclear. The V end was cut by 0 bases, the J end by 5 bases, with 11 bases between. Germline CDR1 and CDR2: SGHRS and YFSETQ. The CDR3 runs to 14 residues.

This rearrangement joins TRBV12-3 or TRBV12-4 to TRBJ1-1; D is unresolved. V gave up 7 bases and J gave up 7 bases, with 13 bases separating them. CDR3 length equals 12 residues. CDR3: CASTLEESEAFF. Here the CDR3 DNA reads TGTGCCAGCACCCTGGAAGAAAGTGAAGCTTTCTTT.

The chain joins TRBV29-1 to TRBJ2-5; TRBD1 might be the D (5 bases). The germline V gene encodes CDR1 SQVTM and CDR2 ANQGSEA. The V gene lost 0 bases and the J gene lost 4 bases, with 9 bases spanning the gap. This CDR3 region has 13 residues. The CDR3 sequence: CSVEDRDGETQYF. CDR3 DNA sequence: TGCAGCGTTGAAGACAGGGATGGAGAGACCCAGTACTTC.

The rearrangement uses TRBV4-1 and TRBJ1-2, with a possible D match to TRBD1 (5 bases). This CDR3 region has 15 residues. Germline V gene sequence: CDR1 MGHRA, CDR2 YSYEKL. V lost 0 bases and J 1 base, leaving 9 bases between the germline ends. This CDR3 is CASSQDRQLNYGYTF. CDR3 DNA sequence: TGCGCCAGCAGCCAAGACCGACAGCTTAACTATGGCTACACCTTC.

The table lists this clonotype with a few counts. The V call is TRBV24-1, the J call TRBJ1-2; 7 bases are a match to TRBD1. The CDR3 contains 14 residues. Germline V gives CDR1 KGHDR, CDR2 SFDVKD. V lost 4 bases, J lost 7 bases, and 8 bases stayed unmatched. The DNA of the CDR3 is TGTGCCACCAGTGACCCGGGACAGCCCTCTGGCTACACCTTC. It yields the protein CATSDPGQPSGYTF.

The genes are TRBV29-1 and TRBJ2-7, with 12 bases that match TRBD1. Germline values: CDR1 SQVTM, CDR2 ANQGSEA. The V gene end was trimmed by 5 bases and the J gene end by 5 bases; junction bases not matched to a gene: 16. CDR3 size: 17 residues. Here the CDR3 reads CSVRRAGTGGGLNEQYF. In DNA form, the CDR3 reads TGCAGCGTTCGAAGGGCCGGGACAGGGGGCGGACTGAACGAGCAGTACTTC.

J is TRBJ2-3 and V is TRBV5-6, with TRBD1 as a possible D gene (7 bases). CDR1 is SGHDT and CDR2 is YYEEEE in the germline V gene. Deletions cut 4 bases from V and 11 bases from J, with 23 bases between. This CDR3 region has 15 residues. CDR3 residues: CASSTGTAQLGGQYF. CDR3 sequence (DNA): TGTGCCAGCAGCACCGGGACAGCCCAACTGGGGGGGCAGTATTTT.

This clonotype has only a few counts. The chain combines TRBV7-9 with TRBJ1-3; D ambiguous. Trimming cost V 3 bases and J 4 bases, with 4 bases left between them. CDR3 length: 12 residues. Germline CDR1 reads SEHNR; CDR2 reads FQNEAQ (reference sequence). CDR3 nucleotides: TGTGCCAGCAGCTTCATGGGAAACACCATATATTTT. Its translation: CASSFMGNTIYF.

This clonotype has just a few counts. J is TRBJ2-1 and V is TRBV7-2; D is perhaps TRBD1 or TRBD2 (6 bases each). The CDR3 runs to 15 residues. The germline V gene encodes CDR1 SGHTA and CDR2 FQGNSA. The V gene lost 3 bases and the J gene lost 5 bases, with 14 bases spanning the gap. This chain's CDR3 is CASSLGWGAHNEQFF. As DNA, the CDR3 is TGTGCCAGCAGCTTGGGATGGGGGGCTCACAATGAGCAGTTCTTC. Drawing the rest from reference TRBV7-2 and TRBJ2-1, the complete variable domain is GAGVSQSPSNKVTEKGKDVELRCDPISGHTALYWYRQSLGQGLEFLIYFQGNSAPDKSGLPSDRFSAERTGGSVSTLTIQRTQQEDSAVYLCASSLGWGAHNEQFFGPGTRLTVL.

The chain has TRBV18 and TRBJ2-2; 7 bases line up with TRBD2. V was pared by 6 bases and J by 1 base, with 5 bases of the junction left unmatched. Germline CDR1 and CDR2: KGHSH and LQKENI. The length of the CDR3 is 15 residues. As DNA, the CDR3 is TGTGCCAGCTCGGCCGGGACTATGAACACCGGGGAGCTGTTTTTT. Translation gives CASSAGTMNTGELFF.

The chain combines TRBV12-3 or TRBV12-4 with TRBJ1-1; D gene uncertain. The V end lost 7 bases, the J end lost 6 bases, and 6 bases lay between the germline ends. The CDR3 loop spans 10 amino acids. The CDR3 DNA sequence: TGTGCCAGCAAATTCTCTGAAGCTTTCTTT. It is translated as CASKFSEAFF.

This clonotype was observed a few times. A read error may produce the germline difference seen at one junction end. This chain links TRBV5-1 with TRBJ1-1; no definite D call. Per germline, CDR1 SGHRS and CDR2 YFSETQ. The CDR3 is 13 residues long. The CDR3 sequence: CVSSYQTNTEAFF. In nucleotides, the CDR3 is TGCGTCAGCAGCTATCAAACGAACACTGAAGCTTTCTTT.

This clonotype was observed a single time. The chain employs TRBV21-1 and TRBJ1-2; the table's D call of TRBD1 was not tested on the DNA. TRBV21-1 is flagged as a pseudogene. The CDR3 is 17 residues long. CDR3 residues: CASSKIVLRGTFYGDTF. The CDR3 region has the DNA TGTGCCAGCAGCAAAATCGTCCTTCGGGGCACCTTCTATGGCGACACCTTC.

The genes are TRBV29-1 and TRBJ2-5; the D is unclear. TRBJ2-1 explains the end of the DNA better; the J call may be wrong. The germline V gene encodes CDR1 SQVTM and CDR2 ANQGSEA. The CDR3 consists of 11 residues. The CDR3 reads CSVDPRNEQFF. CDR3 sequence (DNA): TGCAGCGTTGATCCCAGAAATGAGCAGTTCTTC.

This chain links TRBV12-5 with TRBJ1-2, with 8 nucleotides matching TRBD1. J gave up 0 bases and V 5 bases, and 11 bases lay outside the gene matches. Germline V gene sequence: CDR1 LGHNT, CDR2 FRNRAP. The CDR3 totals 17 residues. This CDR3 is CASGLGTGPTSNYGYTF. CDR3 bases: TGTGCTAGTGGTCTAGGGACAGGCCCGACTTCTAACTATGGCTACACCTTC.

The chain is built from TRBV28 and TRBJ2-5, with 8 bases lining up with TRBD1. J gave up 7 bases and V 6 bases, and 10 bases lay outside the gene matches. This CDR3 is built from 14 residues. Germline V lookup: CDR1 MDHEN, CDR2 SYDVKM. The CDR3 nucleotides read TGTGCCAGCAGGAGATCAGGGGGCATAGGGACCCAGTACTTC. Translated, it gives CASRRSGGIGTQYF.

This CDR3 is CSVDGLIYGYTF. CDR3 DNA sequence: TGCAGCGTTGACGGACTGATCTATGGCTACACCTTC. V is TRBV29-1 and J is TRBJ1-2; D remains ambiguous. The ends were cut back, 3 bases at V and 4 bases at J, with 9 bases in the middle. Germline V gene data show CDR1 as SQVTM and CDR2 as ANQGSEA. This CDR3 comprises 12 residues.

This chain uses TRBV20-1 with TRBJ1-4; D gene unclear. The CDR3 contains 12 residues. V shed 4 bases and J shed 0 bases, with 3 bases lying between them. Germline values: CDR1 DFQATT, CDR2 SNEGSKA (reference sequence). The CDR3 region has the DNA TGCAGTGCTACCGCAACTAATGAAAAACTGTTTTTT. Translating it yields CSATATNEKLFF.

The sample holds many counts of this clonotype. This CDR3 reads CASSPSSGANVLTF. In DNA form, the CDR3 reads TGTGCCAGCAGCCCCTCCTCTGGGGCCAACGTCCTGACTTTC. The gene calls are TRBV7-2 and TRBJ2-6; no definite D call. Trimming left V 5 bases short and J 0 bases short, with 5 bases between. Germline assignment: CDR1 SGHTA and CDR2 FQGNSA. This CDR3 has 14 amino acids.

This clonotype turned up a few times. The chain recombines TRBV6-8 with TRBJ1-5, with 7 bases identical to TRBD1. This CDR3 contains 17 residues. V shed 2 bases and J 1 base; nucleotides not matched to a gene: 8. CDR1 is MNHGY and CDR2 is SAAAGT in the germline V gene. The CDR3 protein is CASSYPHGQESNQPQHF. CDR3 bases: TGTGCCAGCAGTTACCCTCACGGACAGGAAAGCAATCAGCCCCAGCATTTT.

This clonotype came up a few times. The junction does not match germline at one end; this may be a read error. V is TRBV4-2 and J is TRBJ1-4, with D maybe TRBD1 (5 bases). Germline V gives CDR1 LGHNA, CDR2 YNFKEQ. CDR3 length equals 14 residues. Here the CDR3 reads CASSQDSGNEKPFF. The CDR3 DNA reads as TGTGCCAGCAGCCAAGATTCAGGGAATGAAAAACCGTTTTTT.